One sample yielded the 5 T cell receptor beta chains listed below, sequenced in a study of cytotoxic CD8 clonotypes in ibrutinib-treated CLL. Sequencing was performed with immunoSEQ multiplex PCR; in TCRdb, only in-frame clones are kept and a portion is missing. The sample shows about 39,000 clones, approximately 67% of them seen only once. Sample: PBMCs, taken at disease progression, from a patient treated with ibrutinib. These receptors all come from a human donor with chronic lymphocytic leukemia.

The chain couples TRBV28 to TRBJ2-5; TRBD2 agrees at 12 bases. Germline loops: CDR1 MDHEN, CDR2 SYDVKM. Trimming cost V 1 base and J 2 bases; bases outside gene matches: 11. The CDR3 consists of 19 residues. CDR3 region: CASSLSATSGSGGQETQYF. The CDR3 DNA follows: TGTGCCAGCAGTTTATCCGCGACTAGCGGGAGTGGTGGACAAGAGACCCAGTACTTC.

This chain links TRBV19 with TRBJ2-7, with TRBD1 matching 9 bases. CDR3 size: 14 residues. V trimming: 7 bases; J trimming: 3 bases; junction bases outside the gene matches: 7. In germline, CDR1 is LNHDA, CDR2 SQIVND (reference sequence). The CDR3 reads CASTSRDRVYEQYF. CDR3 coding DNA: TGTGCCAGTACCTCCCGGGACAGGGTCTACGAGCAGTACTTC.

The DNA of the CDR3 is TGTGCCTGGAGTGTAATCAGCTCTGGGGCCAACGTCCTGACTTTC. Translation gives CAWSVISSGANVLTF. This chain connects TRBV30 to TRBJ2-6; D remains ambiguous. With 0 bases removed from V and 0 bases from J, the gap between germline ends came to 6 bases. This CDR3 spans 15 amino acids. Germline V gives CDR1 GTSNPN, CDR2 SVGIG (reference sequence).

This chain joins TRBV11-1 and TRBJ2-7; D is unresolved. The CDR3 covers 14 residues. The germline V and J ends were trimmed by 1 base and 4 bases, with 11 bases remaining between them. Germline assignment: CDR1 SGHAT and CDR2 FQDESV (reference sequence). The CDR3 is CASSLVETRYEQYF. CDR3 DNA: TGTGCCAGCAGCTTAGTCGAGACAAGATACGAGCAGTACTTC.

This chain links TRBV29-1 with TRBJ2-5; 8 nucleotides align to TRBD2. Germline trimming cut 4 bases from V and 5 bases from J; bases unmatched to any gene: 15. Germline loops: CDR1 SQVTM, CDR2 ANQGSEA. The CDR3 has 16 amino acids. Written as DNA, the CDR3 is TGCAGCGTTGTATTGGCTAGCGGGCTCCAAGGGGAGACCCAGTACTTC. Amino acid sequence: CSVVLASGLQGETQYF.